Below are 21 T cell receptor beta chains sequenced from a single sample in a study of CD8 T cells in Susac syndrome. Random hexamers were used to reverse transcribe roughly 0.5 to 1 ug of RNA. Using its own MiXCR run on the immunoSEQ multiplex PCR reads, TCRdb lists one record per CDR3 protein. The sample holds roughly 150,000 distinct CDR3 sequences, roughly nine tenths seen once. Sequenced material: CD4+ T cells from PBMCs. These receptors were obtained from a human donor in good health.

This clonotype was seen a handful of times. The chain couples TRBV6-2 or TRBV6-3 to TRBJ2-1, with 9 positions matching TRBD2. The V and J ends lost 0 bases and 4 bases, in that order; junction bases with no gene match: 7. Germline V gene lookup returns CDR1 MNHEY and CDR2 SVGEGT. The CDR3 runs to 17 residues. For the CDR3, the DNA is TGTGCCAGCAGTTACTCACCCCTAGCGGGGATATACAATGAGCAGTTCTTC. This translates into CASSYSPLAGIYNEQFF.

CDR3 in amino acids: CASSLDGVAGINEQYF. DNA of the CDR3: TGCGCCAGCAGCCTCGATGGAGTAGCGGGGATAAACGAGCAGTACTTC. The chain is built from TRBV4-3 and TRBJ2-7, with TRBD2 matching over 8 bases. With 4 bases clipped from V and 5 bases from J, the junction kept 13 bases outside the gene matches. The germline gives CDR1 LGHNA, CDR2 YSLEER. CDR3 size: 16 residues.

The gene calls are TRBV29-1 and TRBJ1-2, with D perhaps TRBD1 (5 bases). Trimming left V 6 bases short and J 3 bases short, with 14 bases between. The CDR3 consists of 13 residues. The germline V gene has CDR1 SQVTM and CDR2 ANQGSEA. The CDR3 reads CSVMTVTDYGYTF. The DNA for the CDR3 is TGCAGCGTAATGACAGTAACCGACTATGGCTACACCTTC. The full variable domain, with the rest looked up from reference TRBV29-1 and TRBJ1-2, is SAVISQKPSRDICQRGTSLTIQCQVDSQVTMMFWYRQQPGQSLTLIATANQGSEATYESGFVIDKFPISRPNLTFSTLTVSNMSPEDSSIYLCSVMTVTDYGYTFGSGTRLTVV.

This chain connects TRBV19 to TRBJ1-1; possibly TRBD1 for D (6 bases). Trimming shortened V by 7 bases and J by 6 bases, and 18 bases separated the two germline ends. Per germline, CDR1 LNHDA and CDR2 SQIVND (reference sequence). This CDR3 region has 14 residues. This chain's CDR3 is CASNPTAGEAEAFF. CDR3 sequence (DNA): TGTGCCAGTAATCCAACGGCAGGGGAAGCTGAAGCTTTCTTT.

The table lists this clonotype with a few counts. V is TRBV11-2 and J is TRBJ1-2; unclear D gene. This CDR3 region has 13 residues. Germline V gene data show CDR1 as SGHAT and CDR2 as FQNNGV. Trimming removed 0 bases at V and 10 bases at J, with 12 bases between. CDR3 sequence (DNA): TGTGCCAGCAGCTTAGATGGAACAGTGGTCTACACCTTC. The encoded protein is CASSLDGTVVYTF. Full variable domain (remainder filled in from reference TRBV11-2 and TRBJ1-2): EAGVAQSPRYKIIEKRQSVAFWCNPISGHATLYWYQQILGQGPKLLIQFQNNGVVDDSQLPKDRFSAERLKGVDSTLKIQPAKLEDSAVYLCASSLDGTVVYTFGSGTRLTVV.

This sequence joins TRBV29-1 and TRBJ1-2; 8 bases match TRBD1. V lost 0 bases and J lost 4; bases outside the gene matches: 13. The CDR3 runs 17 residues. Germline V gene lookup returns CDR1 SQVTM and CDR2 ANQGSEA. Here the CDR3 DNA reads TGCAGCGTTGAAGAGTCCTTGGACAGGGTAAACGTCTATGGCTACACCTTC. It is translated as CSVEESLDRVNVYGYTF.

This clonotype has more than one count but fewer than ten. This sequence joins TRBV29-1 and TRBJ2-3; D is unclear. V lost 3 bases and J lost 5, with 15 bases in between. CDR1 and CDR2 from the germline V gene are SQVTM and ANQGSEA. The CDR3 spans 14 residues. The CDR3 DNA reads as TGCAGCGTTGAGCCGGGCTCCCCGGGAGATACGCAGTATTTT. It codes for CSVEPGSPGDTQYF.

CDR3 residues: CASSELGTSINNEQFF. The CDR3, as DNA: TGTGCCAGCAGTGAACTCGGGACTAGCATTAACAATGAGCAGTTCTTC. The chain combines TRBV6-1 with TRBJ2-1, with 9 bases identical to TRBD2. The CDR3 has 16 amino acids. Germline V lookup: CDR1 MNHNS, CDR2 SASEGT. The junction had 7 bases not matched to a gene; V was cut back by 2 bases and J by 5 bases.

CDR3 sequence: CASSVSGTRTDTQYF. CDR3 nucleotides: TGTGCCAGCAGTGTATCAGGGACCCGCACAGATACGCAGTATTTT. The chain is built from TRBV2 and TRBJ2-3, with D perhaps matching TRBD1 or TRBD2 (5 bases each). The CDR3 length is 15 residues. Germline values: CDR1 SNHLY, CDR2 FYNNEI. V shed 4 bases and J shed 1 base, with 12 bases lying between them.

The chain links TRBV5-8 to TRBJ2-5, with TRBD1 matching 8 bases. The V gene end was trimmed by 4 bases and the J gene end by 1 base; junction bases not matched to a gene: 3. This CDR3 is 14 amino acids long. From germline, CDR1 is SGHTS and CDR2 YDEGEE. The CDR3 loop is CASSAGQGQETQYF. Written as DNA, the CDR3 is TGTGCCAGCAGCGCTGGACAGGGCCAAGAGACCCAGTACTTC.

J is TRBJ1-1 and V is TRBV27; no clear D. Germline V gene lookup returns CDR1 MNHEY and CDR2 SMNVEV (reference sequence). V lost 5 bases and J 0 bases, leaving 13 bases between the germline ends. The CDR3 length is 15 residues. The CDR3 loop reads CASSPFVRVNTEAFF. In DNA form, the CDR3 reads TGTGCCAGCAGTCCTTTCGTCCGGGTGAACACTGAAGCTTTCTTT.

This clonotype was seen only a few times. CDR3 nucleotides: TGCGCCAGCAGCTTCGACAGCCCCCCAGATACGCAGTATTTT. Translation: CASSFDSPPDTQYF. J is TRBJ2-3 and V is TRBV5-1; a possible D gene is TRBD1 (5 bases). Trimming removed 2 bases from V and 4 bases from J, with 11 bases in between. The CDR3 consists of 14 residues. Germline CDR1 and CDR2: SGHRS and YFSETQ.

CDR3 residues: CASSYRGGYNEAFF. The CDR3 DNA reads TGTGCCAGCAGTTACAGGGGAGGGTACAATGAAGCTTTCTTT. The V and J genes are TRBV6-6 and TRBJ1-1, with D possibly being TRBD1 (5 bases). V was pared by 2 bases and J by 7 bases, with 14 bases between. The CDR3 is made up of 14 amino acids. Germline CDR1 and CDR2: MNHNY and SVGAGI (reference sequence).

The rearrangement links TRBV4-2 to TRBJ2-7; D is undetermined. Per germline, CDR1 LGHNA and CDR2 YNFKEQ. V dropped 0 bases and J dropped 0 bases, with 6 bases sitting between them. The CDR3 has 14 residues. The CDR3 spells CASSQEDLSYEQYF. The CDR3 coding sequence is TGTGCCAGCAGCCAAGAGGACCTCTCCTACGAGCAGTACTTC.

The V and J genes are TRBV4-2 and TRBJ2-6; D remains unclear. The CDR3 has 17 amino acids. Germline V gene data show CDR1 as LGHNA and CDR2 as YNFKEQ. Trimming removed 0 bases at V and 0 bases at J, with 9 bases between. CDR3 DNA sequence: TGTGCCAGCAGCCAAGAAGGCAGTCTCTCTGGGGCCAACGTCCTGACTTTC. This sequence encodes CASSQEGSLSGANVLTF.

The chain uses TRBV25-1 and TRBJ1-4; 8 bases align to TRBD1. This CDR3 has 15 residues. Germline V gene sequence: CDR1 MGHDK, CDR2 SYGVNS. J gave up 11 bases and V 6 bases, and 14 bases lay outside the gene matches. The CDR3 DNA follows: TGTGCCAGCAGGCAAGACAGGGGACCAGGTCGGAAACTGTTTTTT. Translation gives CASRQDRGPGRKLFF.

The chain has TRBV18 and TRBJ2-3; D is unresolved. The CDR3 consists of 15 residues. V lost 0 bases and J lost 0, with 7 bases in between. CDR1 is KGHSH, CDR2 LQKENI, per germline. The CDR3: CASSPPIQSTDTQYF. As DNA, the CDR3 is TGTGCCAGCTCACCACCGATACAGAGCACAGATACGCAGTATTTT.

CDR3 bases: TGTGCCAGCAGCCAGTCAGGGTCTCGTGAAAAACTGTTTTTT. Translation: CASSQSGSREKLFF. The chain is built from TRBV14 and TRBJ1-4; TRBD1 might be the D (5 bases). In germline, CDR1 is SGHDN, CDR2 FVKESK. Trimming left V 3 bases short and J 7 bases short, with 12 bases between. This CDR3 is 14 amino acids long.

The chain links TRBV20-1 to TRBJ2-3; a possible D gene is TRBD2 (6 bases). V gave up 5 bases and J gave up 1 base, with 10 bases separating them. Germline CDR1 and CDR2: DFQATT and SNEGSKA (reference sequence). The CDR3 totals 13 residues. CDR3 in amino acids: CSAFPSGTDTQYF. CDR3 bases: TGCAGTGCTTTTCCTAGCGGCACAGATACGCAGTATTTT.

The chain combines TRBV10-3 with TRBJ1-4; D unresolved. CDR3 length equals 16 residues. In germline, CDR1 is ENHRY, CDR2 SYGVKD. V was clipped by 0 bases and J by 0 bases, with 8 bases between them. Here the CDR3 DNA reads TGTGCCATCAGTGAGTCTCGACGGGCAACTAATGAAAAACTGTTTTTT. It translates to CAISESRRATNEKLFF.

The chain uses TRBV3-1 and TRBJ2-7; D might be TRBD2 (6 bases). Germline loops: CDR1 LGHDT, CDR2 YNNKEL (reference sequence). The V end was cut by 4 bases, the J end by 1 base, with 8 bases between. The CDR3 spans 13 residues. CDR3 nucleotide sequence: TGTGCCAGCAGCCCCCGGGAGTCCTACGAGCAGTACTTC. Protein: CASSPRESYEQYF.